This is a list of T cell receptor beta chains from one sample in a study of T cells in Graves' hyperthyroidism and ophthalmopathy. TCRdb re-called the multiplex PCR reads through MiXCR, storing one row per CDR3 protein. The sample lists around 620,000 distinct CDR3 sequences; 11% to 15% were seen once. Input material: blood. The receptor source for this set is a woman aged 18-29 years with Graves' ophthalmopathy. Each CDR3 is given with its conserved first and last residue. The D gene is left open where the match is weak. Expanded clones are given a class, and other clones once, few, many or no size at all.

TRBJ2-1 | TRBV20-1 | TRBD2 | 15 | few | CSASIGREGYNEQFF | TGCAGTGCTAGTATCGGGCGGGAGGGATACAATGAGCAGTTCTTC
TRBJ1-1 | TRBV20-1 | NA | 11 | few | CSASGATEAFF | TGCAGTGCTTCAGGGGCGACTGAAGCTTTCTTT
TRBJ2-7 | TRBV5-1 | TRBD1 | 16 | few | CASSPIRGQRPYEQYF | TGCGCCAGCAGTCCTATCCGGGGACAGCGACCCTACGAGCAGTACTTC
TRBJ1-2 | TRBV3-1 | NA | 14 | many | CASSQDVANYGYTF | TGTGCCAGCAGCCAAGATGTAGCTAACTATGGCTACACCTTC
TRBJ2-7 | TRBV5-4 | TRBD2 | 16 | NA | CASSLGGGGPFYEQYF | TGTGCCAGCAGCTTGGGGGGGGGGGGTCCCTTTTACGAGCAGTACTTC
TRBJ2-1 | TRBV7-3 | TRBD2 | 18 | many | CASSLRGLAGEILNEQFF | TGTGCCAGCAGCTTAAGGGGACTAGCGGGAGAAATTCTCAATGAGCAGTTCTTC
TRBJ1-1 | TRBV7-9 | NA | 12 | few | CASSKEHTEAFF | TGTGCCAGCAGCAAGGAGCACACTGAAGCTTTCTTT
TRBJ1-1 | TRBV28 | TRBD1 | 15 | NA | CASSLAGGTHTEAFF | TGTGCCAGCAGTTTAGCAGGGGGCACTCACACTGAAGCTTTCTTT
TRBJ2-5 | TRBV7-2 | NA | 14 | NA | CASSLAWGEETQYF | TGTGCCAGCAGCTTAGCGTGGGGAGAAGAGACCCAGTACTTC
TRBJ2-7 | TRBV27 | NA | 13 | many | CASRLGTPYEQYF | TGTGCCAGCCGGCTCGGGACACCCTACGAGCAGTACTTC
TRBJ2-1 | TRBV7-8 | TRBD2 | 16 | many | CASSPSGTCSYNEQFF | TGTGCCAGCAGCCCTAGCGGGACTTGCTCCTACAATGAGCAGTTCTTC
TRBJ2-7 | TRBV28 | NA | 14 | many | CASSWRKGTYEQYF | TGTGCCAGCAGTTGGAGAAAGGGAACCTACGAGCAGTACTTC
TRBJ1-2 | TRBV5-8 | NA | 15 | NA | CASSSPWARVYGYTF | TGTGCCAGCAGCTCCCCCTGGGCCAGGGTCTATGGCTACACCTTC
TRBJ1-1 | TRBV4-1 | TRBD1 | 16 | NA | CASSQKYRGMNTEAFF | TGCGCCAGCAGCCAAAAATACAGGGGCATGAACACTGAAGCTTTCTTT
TRBJ2-5 | TRBV9 | TRBD1 | 16 | many | CASSVRTGRHQETQYF | TGTGCCAGCAGCGTACGGACAGGGCGCCACCAAGAGACCCAGTACTTC
TRBJ2-3 | TRBV6-2/TRBV6-3 | TRBD2 | 16 | NA | CASSYSLAGAWDTQYF | TGTGCCAGCAGTTACTCCTTAGCGGGAGCATGGGATACGCAGTATTTT
TRBJ2-7 | TRBV3-1 | TRBD1 | 18 | NA | CASSPPPRQGAWTYEQYF | TGTGCCAGCTCACCACCGCCCCGACAGGGGGCTTGGACCTACGAGCAGTACTTC
TRBJ1-5 | TRBV6-2/TRBV6-3 | TRBD1 | 15 | NA | CASRPTGPRGQPQHF | TGTGCTAGCAGGCCGACAGGGCCCCGGGGTCAGCCCCAGCATTTT
TRBJ1-1 | TRBV28 | NA | 13 | NA | CASSGGLHTEAFF | TGTGCCAGCAGTGGGGGGCTGCACACTGAAGCTTTCTTT
TRBJ2-7 | TRBV18 | NA | 16 | few | CASSPQPGTFNYEQYF | TGTGCCAGCTCACCGCAACCCGGGACATTTAACTACGAGCAGTACTTC
TRBJ1-2 | TRBV30 | NA | 13 | many | CAWSRSPNYGYTF | TGTGCCTGGAGTCGCAGTCCTAACTATGGCTACACCTTC
TRBJ2-5 | TRBV28 | NA | 13 | many | CASNRQATETQYF | TGTGCCAGCAACAGACAGGCGACGGAGACCCAGTACTTC
TRBJ1-2 | TRBV27 | NA | 14 | many | CASSYDRLGYGYTF | TGTGCCAGCAGTTACGACAGGCTCGGCTATGGCTACACCTTC
TRBJ1-5 | TRBV4-2 | NA | 15 | few | CASSQTSRSNQPQHF | TGTGCCAGCAGCCAAACCTCCCGTTCCAATCAGCCCCAGCATTTT
TRBJ1-1 | TRBV28 | TRBD1 | 16 | many | CASRGQGLGSNTEAFF | TGTGCCAGCAGGGGACAGGGCCTTGGATCGAACACTGAAGCTTTCTTT
TRBJ2-5 | TRBV12-3/TRBV12-4 | TRBD2 | 20 | many | CASSSGLGSGRGMGSETQYF | TGTGCCAGCAGCTCCGGGCTGGGTAGCGGGAGAGGCATGGGTAGTGAGACCCAGTACTTC
TRBJ2-7 | TRBV2 | NA | 14 | NA | CASGGTRVLYEQYF | TGTGCCAGTGGGGGGACAAGGGTCCTCTACGAGCAGTACTTC
TRBJ2-5 | TRBV27 | NA | 15 | many | CASSSPTGTRETQYF | TGTGCCAGCAGTTCCCCCACGGGGACCAGAGAGACCCAGTACTTC
TRBJ1-1 | TRBV4-1 | NA | 15 | few | CASSQLPGYGTEAFF | TGCGCCAGCAGCCAACTCCCAGGGTACGGCACTGAAGCTTTCTTT
TRBJ2-7 | TRBV30 | NA | 14 | few | CAWSPSPRWDEQYF | TGTGCCTGGAGCCCCTCGCCTCGTTGGGACGAGCAGTACTTC
TRBJ1-1 | TRBV6-9 | NA | 16 | NA | CASSYETGKWNTEAFF | TGTGCCAGCAGTTATGAGACAGGCAAGTGGAACACTGAAGCTTTCTTT
TRBJ2-7 | TRBV30 | TRBD2 | 17 | few | CAWNPPPGTSGRYEQYF | TGTGCCTGGAACCCCCCCCCCGGGACTAGCGGGAGGTACGAGCAGTACTTC
TRBJ1-1 | TRBV12-3/TRBV12-4 | TRBD1 | 13 | NA | CASSFRTGGKAFF | TGTGCCAGCAGTTTCAGGACAGGTGGTAAAGCTTTCTTT
TRBJ2-1 | TRBV28 | TRBD2 | 19 | many | CASSLWRGLAGRSYNEQFF | TGTGCCAGCAGTTTATGGAGAGGACTAGCGGGTCGCTCCTACAATGAGCAGTTCTTC
TRBJ1-2 | TRBV7-8 | NA | 16 | few | CASSLAGTGFNYGYTF | TGTGCCAGCAGCTTAGCGGGTACAGGGTTCAACTATGGCTACACCTTC
TRBJ1-5 | TRBV28 | TRBD1 | 15 | many | CASSTRDRGHQPQHF | TGTGCCAGCAGTACCCGGGACAGGGGCCATCAGCCCCAGCATTTT
TRBJ2-3 | TRBV4-2 | TRBD1 | 16 | many | CASSQAGTGERDTQYF | TGTGCCAGCAGCCAGGCCGGGACAGGAGAGCGAGATACGCAGTATTTT
TRBJ2-5 | TRBV6-2/TRBV6-3 | TRBD2 | 15 | many | CASGRLAAFQETQYF | TGTGCCAGCGGGAGACTAGCGGCCTTCCAAGAGACCCAGTACTTC
TRBJ1-4 | TRBV19 | NA | 15 | NA | CASSIGSANNEKLFF | TGTGCCAGTAGTATAGGGTCAGCTAATAATGAAAAACTGTTTTTT
TRBJ2-7 | TRBV28 | TRBD1 | 14 | many | CASSLEQGAYEQYF | TGTGCCAGCAGTTTGGAGCAGGGGGCGTACGAGCAGTACTTC